This entry features one T cell receptor beta chain sequence. Antigen specificity is unknown. Following extraction, RNA underwent reverse transcription to cDNA, which served as the sequencing template. Assay used: immunoSEQ multiplex PCR; TCRdb lists only in-frame clones, some missing. The sample records over 150,000 clones, around three fifths being singletons. These data are taken from a study of CD8+ T cells in alopecia areata. Broader study findings: Scalp sequencing also captures normal skin's resident alphabeta T cells.

CDR3 length: 18 amino acids. Between the trimmed V and J ends, which lost 4 bases and 8 bases, there was a span of 24 bases. Looked up from germline, CDR1 is SEHNR and CDR2 is FQNEAQ (reference sequence). Both CD4+ and CD8+ T cells were separated by sorting PBMCs. The chain links TRBV7-9 to TRBJ1-6; D gene unclear. The sequencing sample was made of CD8+ T cells sorted from blood. The receptor was isolated from a human donor in good health. In DNA form, the CDR3 reads TGTGCCAGCAGCTCGACCGTGCTGGACCTTGGATCACATTCACCCCTCCACTTT. This gives the protein CASSSTVLDLGSHSPLHF.